This paragraph reports one T cell receptor (beta chain). This record belongs to a study of blood T cell repertoires in COVID-19. Study-wide background: Sites in the United States, Italy and Spain provided acute and convalescent COVID-19 samples.

Sequencing was performed with immunoSEQ multiplex PCR; in TCRdb, only in-frame clones are kept and a portion is missing. The sample consists of 200,000 to 250,000 clones, 70% to 85% of them appearing once. V lost 2 bases, J lost 0 bases, and 11 bases lay in between. Germline V CDR1 and CDR2: LNHNV, YYDKDF (reference sequence). CDR3 length: 16 residues. This clonotype was sampled from an elderly woman with COVID-19, enrolled during active disease. This chain links TRBV15 with TRBJ1-5; D is unresolved. Sequencing was performed on peripheral blood. CDR3 bases: TGTGCCACCAGCAGACCAGACTTATTTAGCAATCAGCCCCAGCATTTT. Its translation is CATSRPDLFSNQPQHF.